The entry below gives a single TCR beta chain sequence along with its context. Its specificity is not known. This sample is drawn from a study of beta chain features in type 1 diabetes. Study observations and caveats: Among patients with Type 1 diabetes, TCRB CDR3s were moderately but significantly shorter in every one of the four CD4+ subsets. VDJ junctions in type 1 diabetes patients carried more deletions and fewer insertions.

V was cut by 6 bases and J by 1 base, with 21 bases left in between. Germline values: CDR1 SNHLY, CDR2 FYNNEI. The CDR3 covers 17 residues. Isolated RNA was reverse transcribed in full, so expressed TCRB transcripts were sequenced. Assay used: immunoSEQ multiplex PCR; TCRdb lists only in-frame clones, some missing. Seen here are 140,000 to 150,000 clones, around an eighth observed once, and the top ten hold roughly 1.4%. This chain uses TRBV2 with TRBJ1-2; D may be TRBD1 (6 bases). The sequence derives from a man aged 18 to 35 with type 1 diabetes. The sample taken for sequencing was central memory CD4+ T cells from blood. CDR3 bases: TGTGCCAGCAGGACGAACCGGGACACCTCATTTAACTATGGCTACACCTTC. Its translation is CASRTNRDTSFNYGYTF.